These 30 T cell receptor beta chains were all obtained from the same sample, sequenced in a study of blood T cells in healthy people across ages. PCR was performed a second time for about 7 to 11 cycles using a sample-barcoded 5' primer and a J-beta primer mix. Each CDR3 protein is one row after TCRdb ran MiXCR on the 5' RACE reads. Here the sample spans approximately 800,000 distinct CDR3 sequences, roughly 64% being singletons. The sequenced sample was blood. These receptors all come from a man aged 25 to 45 in good health.

There are a few counts of this clonotype. The chain uses TRBV20-1 and TRBJ2-5, with 10 nucleotides matching TRBD2. After removal of 6 bases from V and 3 bases from J, the junction contained 7 bases not matched to a gene. CDR1 and CDR2 (germline): DFQATT, SNEGSKA (reference sequence). The CDR3 totals 14 residues. The CDR3 region is CSAQISGGKETQYF. Here the CDR3 DNA reads TGCAGTGCCCAAATTAGCGGGGGGAAAGAGACCCAGTACTTC.

J is TRBJ2-7 and V is TRBV25-1; possibly TRBD1 for D (5 bases). Trimming left V 9 bases short and J 2 bases short, with 20 bases between. This CDR3 spans 15 amino acids. The V gene's germline CDR1 is MGHDK and CDR2 SYGVNS. The CDR3 DNA is TGTGCCAGTGAACCCGACAGTTCCTTAACCTACGAGCAGTACTTC. Translated: CASEPDSSLTYEQYF.

The rearrangement links TRBV4-1 to TRBJ2-3; D is uncertain. Trimming removed 6 bases from V and 1 base from J, with 11 bases in between. Germline CDR1 reads MGHRA; CDR2 reads YSYEKL. The CDR3 runs 14 residues. CDR3 sequence (DNA): TGCGCCAGCAGGCCGGGCGTCGGCACAGATACGCAGTATTTT. Its protein product is CASRPGVGTDTQYF.

A single count supports this clonotype. CDR3 region: CASSQHNTGLNYTF. Here the CDR3 DNA reads TGTGCCAGCAGCCAACACAACACCGGACTGAACTACACCTTC. The V and J genes are TRBV4-2 and TRBJ1-2; D not resolved. Germline V gene lookup returns CDR1 LGHNA and CDR2 YNFKEQ. The CDR3 contains 14 residues. V gave up 2 bases and J gave up 10 bases, with 17 bases separating them.

A few counts support this clonotype. DNA for the CDR3: TGTGCCAGCAGTTTAGTGGGGGGGAAAAAACTGTTTTTT. Translation gives CASSLVGGKKLFF. The J gene is TRBJ1-4, the V gene TRBV27; maybe TRBD1 (5 bases). Germline V gene lookup returns CDR1 MNHEY and CDR2 SMNVEV (reference sequence). There are 13 residues in the CDR3. The V end was cut by 2 bases, the J end by 9 bases, with 10 bases between.

The chain couples TRBV7-9 to TRBJ2-3; no clear D. The germline gives CDR1 SEHNR, CDR2 FQNEAQ (reference sequence). V was shortened by 1 base and J by 5 bases, with 10 bases between the two germline ends. The CDR3 loop spans 14 amino acids. The CDR3 sequence: CASSLGAVVDTQYF. In DNA, the CDR3 is TGTGCCAGCAGCTTAGGAGCAGTTGTAGATACGCAGTATTTT.

The chain has TRBV5-4 and TRBJ2-7; 14 nucleotides match TRBD2. This CDR3 has 15 residues. CDR1 is SGHNT and CDR2 is YYREEE in the germline V gene (reference sequence). The J segment lost 6 bases and the V segment lost 0 bases, leaving 2 bases of the junction unmatched. The CDR3 DNA sequence: TGTGCCAGCAGCTTGGTAGGACTAGCGGGAGGCGAGCAGTACTTC. It encodes CASSLVGLAGGEQYF.

The V and J genes are TRBV11-2 and TRBJ2-1; perhaps TRBD2 as D (7 bases). The germline V and J ends were trimmed by 1 base and 6 bases, with 13 bases remaining between them. The CDR3 length is 15 residues. Germline V CDR1 and CDR2: SGHAT, FQNNGV. CDR3 protein: CASSLGGGRVNEQFF. CDR3 nucleotides: TGTGCCAGCAGCTTAGGGGGGGGGCGGGTCAATGAGCAGTTCTTC.

This clonotype appeared a few times. CDR3 amino acids: CSVVSQGNNEQFF. CDR3 nucleotides: TGCAGCGTTGTTTCACAGGGGAACAATGAGCAGTTCTTC. The rearrangement links TRBV29-1 to TRBJ2-1; 7 nucleotides line up with TRBD1. J lost 5 bases, V lost 4 bases, and 5 bases had no gene match. CDR1 is SQVTM and CDR2 is ANQGSEA in the germline V gene. This CDR3 has 13 amino acids.

V and J are TRBV4-2 and TRBJ1-2; D ambiguous. Germline CDR1 and CDR2: LGHNA and YNFKEQ. Trimming cost V 4 bases and J 4 bases, with 13 bases left between them. CDR3 length: 14 residues. The CDR3 DNA sequence: TGTGCCAGCAGCCCAGAACAGAGATTCTATGGCTACACCTTC. Its translation is CASSPEQRFYGYTF.

The rearrangement links TRBV7-2 to TRBJ2-1; D is possibly TRBD2 (6 bases). Germline V gives CDR1 SGHTA, CDR2 FQGNSA. This CDR3 spans 13 amino acids. Trimming removed 5 bases from V and 7 bases from J, with 12 bases in between. The CDR3 reads CASSGRRDNEQFF. The CDR3 nucleotides read TGTGCCAGCAGCGGCCGGAGGGATAATGAGCAGTTCTTC.

V is TRBV28 and J is TRBJ2-1; possibly TRBD1 or TRBD2 for D (5 bases each). The V and J ends lost 5 bases and 9 bases respectively, with 17 bases between them. Germline lookup yields CDR1 MDHEN and CDR2 SYDVKM. CDR3 size: 14 residues. The CDR3 nucleotides are TGTGCCAGCAGTGTAGGGATGGTGGGGGTTGAGCAGTTCTTC. It encodes CASSVGMVGVEQFF.

The chain carries TRBV18 and TRBJ2-7, with D perhaps matching TRBD1 (7 bases). Deletions cut 1 base from V and 1 base from J, with 14 bases between. Germline assignment: CDR1 KGHSH and CDR2 LQKENI. The CDR3 contains 16 residues. CDR3 loop: CASSPRSAGGSYEQYF. In DNA form, the CDR3 reads TGTGCCAGCTCACCACGTTCGGCAGGGGGGTCCTACGAGCAGTACTTC.

The V and J genes are TRBV4-2 and TRBJ1-6, with D possibly matching TRBD1 (5 bases). Per the germline V gene, CDR1 is LGHNA and CDR2 is YNFKEQ. CDR3 length equals 18 residues. V was clipped by 0 bases and J by 1 base, with 13 bases between them. The CDR3 region has the DNA TGTGCCAGCAGCCAAGATAGGTTGGGGGTTTCCTATAATTCACCCCTCCACTTT. Encoded protein: CASSQDRLGVSYNSPLHF.

Regarding this clonotype: A much larger clone lies one base from this, so it may be a read error. The V call is TRBV25-1, the J call TRBJ2-5, with D possibly being TRBD2 (5 bases). CDR1 is MGHDK, CDR2 SYGVNS, per germline. The CDR3 covers 12 residues. V was clipped by 3 bases and J by 7 bases, with 9 bases between them. Written as DNA, the CDR3 is TGTGCCAGCAGTGAGACGGGAAGGACCCAGTACTTC. Translating gives CASSETGRTQYF.

This clonotype was seen at least ten times. The chain recombines TRBV6-5 with TRBJ2-1; no clear D gene. The CDR3 has 13 amino acids. Germline-derived CDR1 and CDR2 are MNHEY and SVGAGI. Trimming stripped 8 bases from V and 9 bases from J, with 17 bases between. The CDR3 loop is CASRVPSAREQFF. The CDR3 DNA sequence: TGTGCCAGCCGTGTCCCCTCAGCACGTGAGCAGTTCTTC.

This clonotype occurred a few times. The chain carries TRBV10-3 and TRBJ1-2; TRBD1 aligns across 8 bases. CDR3 size: 16 residues. CDR1 is ENHRY, CDR2 SYGVKD, per germline. V shed 0 bases, J shed 8 bases, and the junction held 11 bases outside the gene matches. Written as DNA, the CDR3 is TGTGCCATCAGTGAGTCTATTGTAGGGGACAGGCCGGGCTACACCTTC. Translated: CAISESIVGDRPGYTF.

The chain recombines TRBV5-4 with TRBJ2-2; 11 nucleotides agree with TRBD1. There are 17 residues in the CDR3. V shed 5 bases, J shed 3 bases, and the junction held 9 bases outside the gene matches. CDR1 is SGHNT, CDR2 YYREEE, per germline (reference sequence). CDR3 DNA: TGTGCCAGCAGTCCCGGACAGGGGGCGAGGCACACCGGGGAGCTGTTTTTT. This codes for CASSPGQGARHTGELFF.

This clonotype turned up a few times. The chain's CDR3 is CASSQVPGPKETQYF. The CDR3 DNA follows: TGTGCCAGCAGCCAAGTTCCGGGACCCAAAGAGACCCAGTACTTC. This chain uses TRBV4-2 with TRBJ2-5, with D perhaps assigned TRBD1 or TRBD2 (5 bases each). This CDR3 is 15 amino acids long. The ends were cut back, 1 base at V and 3 bases at J, with 12 bases in the middle. CDR1 is LGHNA, CDR2 YNFKEQ, per germline.

The chain is built from TRBV20-1 and TRBJ2-5, with 11 positions matching TRBD2. Matching the DNA end better, TRBJ2-7 makes the J call doubtful. The CDR3 is made up of 15 amino acids. CDR1 DFQATT and CDR2 SNEGSKA come from the germline V gene (reference sequence). The CDR3 DNA reads TGCAGTGCTAGAGATGTATTAACTAGCGGGAGCGAGCAGTACTTC. Encoded protein: CSARDVLTSGSEQYF.

V gene TRBV7-2 combines with J gene TRBJ2-5, with 8 bases aligning to TRBD2. The V and J ends lost 6 bases and 4 bases, in that order; junction bases with no gene match: 10. The CDR3 covers 15 residues. Germline V lookup: CDR1 SGHTA, CDR2 FQGNSA. DNA for the CDR3: TGTGCCAGCAGTTATAGCGGGACCGGCCCAGAGACCCAGTACTTC. This codes for CASSYSGTGPETQYF.

This rearrangement joins TRBV7-3 to TRBJ2-7, with a weak D call TRBD1 (6 bases). Germline-derived CDR1 and CDR2 are SGHTA and FQGTGA. Between the trimmed V and J ends, which lost 8 bases and 3 bases, there was a span of 14 bases. The CDR3 length is 13 residues. In nucleotides, the CDR3 is TGTGCCAGCGGCCTGGGACACGGCTACGAGCAGTACTTC. Its translation: CASGLGHGYEQYF. The variable domain in full, with the rest retrieved from reference TRBV7-3 and TRBJ2-7, is GAGVSQTPSNKVTEKGKYVELRCDPISGHTALYWYRQSLGQGPEFLIYFQGTGAADDSGLPNDRFFAVRPEGSVSTLKIQRTERGDSAVYLCASGLGHGYEQYFGPGTRLTVT.

This clonotype occurred a few times. This chain joins TRBV7-2 and TRBJ2-7; perhaps D is TRBD1 or TRBD2 (5 bases each). V lost 6 bases to trimming and J lost 6 bases, with 15 bases between them. CDR1 is SGHTA, CDR2 FQGNSA, per germline. The CDR3 is made up of 13 amino acids. The CDR3 nucleotides read TGTGCCAGCAGTCCCGGGACCCCAGGCGAGCAGTACTTC. Translating it yields CASSPGTPGEQYF.

The chain employs TRBV10-3 and TRBJ2-5, with D unresolved. The CDR3 is made up of 13 amino acids. Germline V gene sequence: CDR1 ENHRY, CDR2 SYGVKD. V lost 11 bases, J lost 5 bases, and 18 bases lay in between. As DNA, the CDR3 is TGTGCCCCGAGTCTCCTCCCCAAGGAGACCCAGTACTTC. This gives the protein CAPSLLPKETQYF.

This clonotype was found a few times. The chain combines TRBV2 with TRBJ1-2; D is uncertain. Germline values: CDR1 SNHLY, CDR2 FYNNEI. The CDR3 contains 14 residues. Trimming removed 4 bases at V and 8 bases at J, with 17 bases between. The CDR3 nucleotides are TGTGCCAGCAGTGTAGGATTTGTTGTCCGGGGCTACACCTTC. Translated, it gives CASSVGFVVRGYTF.

The V gene is TRBV20-1, the J gene TRBJ1-4, with D perhaps TRBD1 (6 bases). This CDR3 region has 15 residues. The germline CDR1 and CDR2 sequences are DFQATT and SNEGSKA (reference sequence). Deletions cut 3 bases from V and 11 bases from J, with 22 bases between. CDR3 nucleotide sequence: TGCAGTGCTAGGACTTACAGGGCTGAAAGGGGTAAACTGTTTTTT. Its protein product is CSARTYRAERGKLFF.

This clonotype has only a few counts. This chain links TRBV6-1 with TRBJ2-1; no firm D call. The CDR3 loop spans 14 amino acids. The V and J ends lost 5 bases and 0 bases respectively, with 8 bases between them. Germline values: CDR1 MNHNS, CDR2 SASEGT. The CDR3 loop is CASSIPSSYNEQFF. DNA for the CDR3: TGTGCCAGCAGTATCCCGAGCTCCTACAATGAGCAGTTCTTC.

This clonotype has just a few counts. The chain carries TRBV10-3 and TRBJ1-6; 10 nucleotides match TRBD1. Germline CDR1 and CDR2: ENHRY and SYGVKD. J lost 1 base, V lost 1 base, and 4 bases had no gene match. This CDR3 contains 18 residues. The CDR3 sequence is CAISELGQGESYNSPLHF. Here the CDR3 DNA reads TGTGCCATCAGTGAGTTAGGACAGGGGGAATCCTATAATTCACCCCTCCACTTT.

Turning to this clonotype: Possible read error: a much larger clone is one base away. V gene TRBV7-2 combines with J gene TRBJ2-3; 7 nucleotides agree with TRBD2. The germline V gene has CDR1 SGHTA and CDR2 FQGNSA. This CDR3 comprises 14 residues. The CDR3 protein is CASSLTSAADTRYF. CDR3 coding DNA: TGTGCCAGCAGCTTAACTAGCGCGGCAGATACGCGGTATTTT.

The chain combines TRBV28 with TRBJ2-1; D gene uncertain. Trimming took off 6 bases at V and 4 bases at J, with 7 bases between the two ends. The CDR3 contains 12 residues. Germline lookup yields CDR1 MDHEN and CDR2 SYDVKM. The CDR3 region is CASREPYNEQFF. The DNA for the CDR3 is TGTGCCAGCAGGGAGCCATACAATGAGCAGTTCTTC.